Presented here are 21 T cell receptor beta chains from one specimen sequenced in a study of T cell responses to AZD1222 COVID-19 vaccine. Sequencing used immunoSEQ multiplex PCR; TCRdb keeps in-frame clones, though not all of them. This sample has more than 95,000 clones, with roughly 91% found just once. Source: peripheral blood, taken on day 0 of AZD1222 vaccination. The receptors stem from an adult in good health.

V and J are TRBV19 and TRBJ2-6, with D possibly matching TRBD1 (6 bases). Germline V gives CDR1 LNHDA, CDR2 SQIVND (reference sequence). Trimming took 5 bases from V and 2 from J, leaving 13 bases between them. The CDR3 runs 16 residues. The DNA of the CDR3 is TGTGCCAGTAGTGCTCAGAACAGGGCTGGGGCCAACGTCCTGACTTTC. Its translation: CASSAQNRAGANVLTF.

The V call is TRBV4-1, the J call TRBJ2-1, with D unclear. Germline V lookup: CDR1 MGHRA, CDR2 YSYEKL. Trimming cost V 1 base and J 3 bases, with 4 bases left between them. This CDR3 comprises 13 residues. This CDR3 is CASSQVIYNEQFF. The DNA for the CDR3 is TGCGCCAGCAGCCAAGTCATCTACAATGAGCAGTTCTTC.

V is TRBV20-1 and J is TRBJ1-1, with D unclear. The germline CDR1 and CDR2 sequences are DFQATT and SNEGSKA (reference sequence). Trimming removed 3 bases from V and 0 bases from J, with 8 bases in between. The CDR3 extends over 13 amino acids. The CDR3 sequence: CSASSVMNTEAFF. The CDR3 nucleotides read TGCAGTGCTAGTTCAGTTATGAACACTGAAGCTTTCTTT.

This clone was observed a handful of times. The rearrangement uses TRBV30 and TRBJ1-4; a possible D gene is TRBD1 (6 bases). From germline, CDR1 is GTSNPN and CDR2 SVGIG (reference sequence). CDR3 length: 14 residues. The V and J ends lost 2 bases and 6 bases respectively, with 13 bases between them. CDR3 loop: CAWSIGQRDEKLFF. The CDR3 DNA is TGTGCCTGGAGTATAGGACAGAGGGATGAAAAACTGTTTTTT. Variable domain in full (rest from reference TRBV30 and TRBJ1-4): SQTIHQWPATLVQPVGSPLSLECTVEGTSNPNLYWYRQAAGRGLQLLFYSVGIGQISSEVPQNLSASRPQDRQFILSSKKLLLSDSGFYLCAWSIGQRDEKLFFGSGTQLSVL.

The V call is TRBV28, the J call TRBJ1-2; 7 bases are shared with TRBD1. CDR1 MDHEN and CDR2 SYDVKM come from the germline V gene. The junction had 9 bases not matched to a gene; V was cut back by 10 bases and J by 1 base. This CDR3 contains 14 residues. The CDR3 region is CATTRDSNNYGYTF. CDR3 nucleotides: TGTGCCACTACCCGGGACAGCAATAACTATGGCTACACCTTC.

The J gene is TRBJ2-1, the V gene TRBV27, with TRBD2 matching over 13 bases. From germline, CDR1 is MNHEY and CDR2 SMNVEV (reference sequence). V gave up 6 bases and J gave up 6 bases; unmatched junction bases: 14. This CDR3 is built from 18 residues. The CDR3 loop is CASSRARTSGSKGNEQFF. The CDR3 DNA sequence: TGTGCCAGCAGCCGGGCTCGGACTAGCGGGAGTAAGGGCAATGAGCAGTTCTTC.

CDR3 coding DNA: TGCGCCAGCCCGCGGGGTAGCTACACCTTC. It yields the protein CASPRGSYTF. The J gene is TRBJ1-2, the V gene TRBV23-1; D ambiguous. TRBV23-1 carries the ORF label, with uncertain function. Trimming removed 8 bases at V and 9 bases at J, with 10 bases between. The CDR3 length is 10 residues.

This chain uses TRBV24-1 with TRBJ2-3, with 9 bases matching TRBD2. The germline V gene has CDR1 KGHDR and CDR2 SFDVKD. The CDR3 covers 16 residues. V shed 5 bases, J shed 1 base, and the junction held 6 bases outside the gene matches. The CDR3 nucleotides are TGTGCCACCAGTGGGTTTAGCGGGAGCGGCACAGATACGCAGTATTTT. It yields the protein CATSGFSGSGTDTQYF.

This chain joins TRBV2 and TRBJ2-2, with TRBD2 matching 9 bases. J was trimmed by 5 bases and V by 6 bases; bases with no gene match: 7. The germline V gene encodes CDR1 SNHLY and CDR2 FYNNEI. This CDR3 region has 15 residues. CDR3 bases: TGTGCCAGCAGAGGACTAGCGAGCTCGACCGGGGAGCTGTTTTTT. Its protein product is CASRGLASSTGELFF.

V is TRBV28 and J is TRBJ1-1; possibly TRBD1 for D (5 bases). CDR1 MDHEN and CDR2 SYDVKM come from the germline V gene. The V end lost 6 bases, the J end lost 1 base, and 12 bases lay between the germline ends. The CDR3 has 14 residues. The CDR3 protein is CASSPTAPNTEAFF. The CDR3 DNA reads as TGTGCCAGCAGCCCGACAGCCCCGAACACTGAAGCTTTCTTT. Combining the CDR3 with reference TRBV28 and TRBJ1-1 gives the whole variable domain DVKVTQSSRYLVKRTGEKVFLECVQDMDHENMFWYRQDPGLGLRLIYFSYDVKMKEKGDIPEGYSVSREKKERFSLILESASTNQTSMYLCASSPTAPNTEAFFGQGTRLTVV.

With regard to this clone: Other nucleotide sequences from this sample produce the same CDR3. The V and J genes are TRBV5-1 and TRBJ1-5; D ambiguous. V lost 0 bases and J 4 bases, leaving 8 bases between the germline ends. CDR3 length: 14 amino acids. CDR1 and CDR2 (germline): SGHRS, YFSETQ. The CDR3 sequence is CASSLGEGNQPQHF. The CDR3 nucleotides read TGCGCCAGCAGCTTGGGGGAAGGGAATCAGCCCCAGCATTTT.

The V gene is TRBV3-1 (or the pseudogene TRBV3-2), the J gene TRBJ1-6; no definite D call. The CDR3 loop spans 16 amino acids. V lost 4 bases to trimming and J lost 0 bases, with 10 bases between them. Germline V gives CDR1 LGHDT, CDR2 YNNKEL (reference sequence). CDR3 sequence: CASSPIHSSYNSPLHF. The DNA of the CDR3 is TGTGCCAGCAGCCCAATACACAGCTCCTATAATTCACCCCTCCACTTT.

The chain couples TRBV7-2 to TRBJ2-1; D remains unclear. The CDR3 sequence is 15 residues long. CDR1 SGHTA and CDR2 FQGNSA come from the germline V gene. V was shortened by 1 base and J by 2 bases, with 9 bases between the two germline ends. CDR3 residues: CASSLGLQPYNEQFF. CDR3 coding DNA: TGTGCCAGCAGCTTAGGCCTACAACCCTACAATGAGCAGTTCTTC. The full variable domain, completed using reference TRBV7-2 and TRBJ2-1, is GAGVSQSPSNKVTEKGKDVELRCDPISGHTALYWYRQSLGQGLEFLIYFQGNSAPDKSGLPSDRFSAERTGGSVSTLTIQRTQQEDSAVYLCASSLGLQPYNEQFFGPGTRLTVL.

The chain recombines TRBV9 with TRBJ2-1, with 7 bases that match TRBD2. J was trimmed by 4 bases and V by 4 bases; bases with no gene match: 8. CDR3 size: 15 residues. Looked up from germline, CDR1 is SGDLS and CDR2 is YYNGEE. The CDR3 here is CASSPGTTLYNEQFF. The DNA for the CDR3 is TGTGCCAGCAGCCCCGGGACTACCCTATACAATGAGCAGTTCTTC.

This chain uses TRBV13 with TRBJ1-1; D gene ambiguous. Trimming shortened V by 3 bases and J by 1 base, and 9 bases separated the two germline ends. The CDR3 has 14 residues. Germline V CDR1 and CDR2: PRHDT, FYEKMQ (reference sequence). The DNA for the CDR3 is TGTGCCAGCAGCTTTTCAACAGAGAACACTGAAGCTTTCTTT. As protein: CASSFSTENTEAFF.

The chain combines TRBV24-1 with TRBJ2-7; 7 nucleotides match TRBD1. This CDR3 is built from 18 residues. Per germline, CDR1 KGHDR and CDR2 SFDVKD. J lost 0 bases, V lost 4 bases, and 14 bases had no gene match. The CDR3 coding sequence is TGTGCCACCAGTGAACTCCCGAAGACAGGGATCAGCTCCTACGAGCAGTACTTC. The encoded protein is CATSELPKTGISSYEQYF.

The CDR3 nucleotides are TGTGCCAGCAGCCTCACACACTCGAACACTGAAGCTTTCTTT. It is translated as CASSLTHSNTEAFF. The chain couples TRBV7-2 to TRBJ1-1; no clear D. The V gene's germline CDR1 is SGHTA and CDR2 FQGNSA. The CDR3 contains 14 residues. Trimming shortened V by 5 bases and J by 1 base, and 11 bases separated the two germline ends.

Only one count was recorded for this clone. The V gene is TRBV6-5, the J gene TRBJ1-2, with D unresolved. Looked up from germline, CDR1 is MNHEY and CDR2 is SVGAGI. The V gene lost 6 bases and the J gene lost 5 bases, with 16 bases spanning the gap. The CDR3 spans 14 residues. CDR3 nucleotide sequence: TGTGCCAGCAGGCCATTCGGTGCGGATTATGGCTACACCTTC. It encodes CASRPFGADYGYTF.

The chain uses TRBV18 and TRBJ1-4; maybe TRBD1 (6 bases). The V gene lost 2 bases and the J gene lost 7 bases, with 11 bases spanning the gap. The CDR3 totals 14 residues. CDR1 is KGHSH, CDR2 LQKENI, per germline. Here the CDR3 reads CASSPAGAFEKLFF. As DNA, the CDR3 is TGTGCCAGCTCACCAGCGGGGGCTTTTGAAAAACTGTTTTTT.

The chain has TRBV5-1 and TRBJ1-1; D is perhaps TRBD1 (6 bases). The CDR3 length is 16 residues. V was trimmed by 2 bases and J by 0 bases, leaving 14 bases between them. In germline, CDR1 is SGHRS, CDR2 YFSETQ. CDR3 residues: CASSFGPTGLNTEAFF. CDR3 sequence (DNA): TGCGCCAGCAGCTTCGGTCCAACAGGGTTGAACACTGAAGCTTTCTTT.

The genes are TRBV6-4 and TRBJ1-3; 9 bases fit TRBD1. Per germline, CDR1 MRHNA and CDR2 SNTAGT. The ends lost 9 bases at V and 0 bases at J; junction bases unmatched: 15. The CDR3 runs 18 residues. DNA for the CDR3: TGTGCCAGGCGCGGACAGGGGAATCCTCTGAGCTCTGGAAACACCATATATTTT. Its protein product is CARRGQGNPLSSGNTIYF.